Sequencing of this T cell receptor beta chain was carried out in a study of blood T cell repertoires in COVID-19. This clone has ten or more counts. Data came from immunoSEQ multiplex PCR; TCRdb stores just in-frame clones and leaves some out. The table has around 330,000 clones, 87% seen once. CDR1 and CDR2 (germline): SGHRS, YFSETQ. CDR3 length: 14 amino acids. V lost 8 bases, J lost 7 bases, and 13 bases stayed unmatched. Everyone who took part was roughly 18 to 90 years old, and they came from roughly 25 US areas. Sequencing input: PBMCs or T cells enriched from blood (not recorded which). This chain joins TRBV5-1 and TRBJ2-7; TRBD2 matches 9 bases. The clonotype comes from a woman aged 18-29 years who had recovered from COVID-19. The CDR3: CARGSGLAVGEQYF. CDR3 coding DNA: TGCGCCAGGGGGTCGGGACTAGCTGTAGGGGAGCAGTACTTC. Combining the CDR3 with reference TRBV5-1 and TRBJ2-7 gives the whole variable domain KAGVTQTPRYLIKTRGQQVTLSCSPISGHRSVSWYQQTPGQGLQFLFEYFSETQRNKGNFPGRFSGRQFSNSRSEMNVSTLELGDSALYLCARGSGLAVGEQYFGPGTRLTVT.